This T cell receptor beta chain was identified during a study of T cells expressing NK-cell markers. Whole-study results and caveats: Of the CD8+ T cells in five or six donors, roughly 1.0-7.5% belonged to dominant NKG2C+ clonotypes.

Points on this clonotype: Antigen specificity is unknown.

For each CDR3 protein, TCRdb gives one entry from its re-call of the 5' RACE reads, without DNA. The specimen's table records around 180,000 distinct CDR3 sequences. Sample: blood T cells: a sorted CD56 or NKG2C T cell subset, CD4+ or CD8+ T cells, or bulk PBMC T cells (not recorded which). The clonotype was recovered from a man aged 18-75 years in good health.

CDR3 amino acids: CASRWGPVSYEQYF. The rearrangement uses TRBV2 and TRBJ2-7; the TRBD2 assignment by TCRdb is unverifiable without DNA. From germline, CDR1 is SNHLY and CDR2 FYNNEI. The CDR3 contains 14 residues.